The next 32 T cell receptor beta chains were all read from a single sample in a study of shared clonotypes between healthy human individuals. Repertoires were generated with immunoSEQ multiplex PCR, while TCRdb's copy carries only in-frame clones and drops some. The sample carries about 2.3 million clones, 85% to 95% recorded once. The sample taken for sequencing was naive CD4+ T cells from PBMCs. The sample's subset: CD45RA+ positively selected. The source of these receptors is a man between 18 and 29 years old in good health. Some clones in this sample may be carry-over from other donors' samples.

This chain links TRBV7-9 with TRBJ1-2, with D possibly matching TRBD1 (5 bases). Trimming shortened V by 0 bases and J by 8 bases, and 13 bases separated the two germline ends. There are 14 residues in the CDR3. Germline V lookup: CDR1 SEHNR, CDR2 FQNEAQ (reference sequence). Written as DNA, the CDR3 is TGTGCCAGCAGCTTAGCGCTTGGGGGTAAAGGCTACACCTTC. Translation gives CASSLALGGKGYTF.

The chain has TRBV9 and TRBJ2-1, with 13 bases fitting TRBD2. V shed 3 bases, J shed 7 bases, and the junction held 7 bases outside the gene matches. CDR3 length equals 16 residues. Germline V gives CDR1 SGDLS, CDR2 YYNGEE. CDR3 DNA sequence: TGTGCCAGCAGCGCAACGGGACTAGCGGGATTTAATGAGCAGTTCTTC. It encodes CASSATGLAGFNEQFF.

The chain couples TRBV19 to TRBJ2-4; D unresolved. In germline, CDR1 is LNHDA, CDR2 SQIVND (reference sequence). V was trimmed by 2 bases and J by 16 bases, leaving 18 bases between them. The CDR3 length is 13 residues. This CDR3 is CASSITDGPVSYF. The CDR3 DNA follows: TGTGCCAGTAGTATAACGGATGGACCCGTGTCATACTTC.

V and J are TRBV6-5 and TRBJ2-7, with a weak D call TRBD1 (6 bases). V was trimmed by 6 bases and J by 5 bases, leaving 17 bases between them. Germline CDR1 is MNHEY and CDR2 is SVGAGI. CDR3 length equals 14 residues. The CDR3 DNA reads as TGTGCCAGCAGCTCGGGACAATTAAGGAACGAGCAGTACTTC. Its translation: CASSSGQLRNEQYF.

The chain uses TRBV5-1 and TRBJ1-2; D might be TRBD1 (5 bases). CDR1 and CDR2 from the germline V gene are SGHRS and YFSETQ. Trimming removed 4 bases from V and 2 bases from J, with 9 bases in between. The CDR3 is made up of 13 amino acids. The CDR3 region has the DNA TGCGCCAGCAGCGAGACAGCGAACTATGGCTACACCTTC. As protein: CASSETANYGYTF.

This clone has a handful of counts. The J gene is TRBJ2-4, the V gene TRBV6-1, with D perhaps TRBD1 (5 bases). From germline, CDR1 is MNHNS and CDR2 SASEGT. CDR3 length: 15 amino acids. V dropped 3 bases and J dropped 0 bases, with 9 bases sitting between them. CDR3 in amino acids: CASSESGIAKNIQYF. The DNA of the CDR3 is TGTGCCAGCAGTGAGTCAGGGATAGCCAAAAACATTCAGTACTTC.

The chain couples TRBV7-7 to TRBJ2-6, with 13 bases aligning to TRBD2. The CDR3 is 17 residues long. V gave up 5 bases and J gave up 1 base; unmatched junction bases: 2. Germline values: CDR1 SSHAT, CDR2 FNYEAQ (reference sequence). CDR3 in amino acids: CASSPGLAGSGANVLTF. The CDR3 DNA reads as TGTGCCAGCAGCCCGGGACTAGCGGGATCTGGGGCCAACGTCCTGACTTTC.

This chain connects TRBV18 to TRBJ2-7, with TRBD1 matching 8 bases. This CDR3 is 15 amino acids long. V shed 3 bases and J 0 bases; nucleotides not matched to a gene: 4. Germline V gives CDR1 KGHSH, CDR2 LQKENI. CDR3 loop: CASSPTGAPSYEQYF. In DNA, the CDR3 is TGTGCCAGCTCACCGACAGGGGCCCCCTCCTACGAGCAGTACTTC.

V is TRBV6-5 and J is TRBJ2-5, with D perhaps TRBD1 or TRBD2 (5 bases each). The J call may be incorrect, as the DNA end agrees better with TRBJ2-7. The CDR3 covers 16 residues. Looked up from germline, CDR1 is MNHEY and CDR2 is SVGAGI. The CDR3 sequence is CASSYSVSGSSYEQYF. The CDR3 DNA follows: TGTGCCAGCAGTTACTCGGTATCAGGGAGCTCCTACGAGCAGTACTTC.

Turning to this clone: Additional DNA sequences in this sample encode the identical CDR3. The rearrangement links TRBV7-3 to TRBJ1-5; D is possibly TRBD1 (5 bases). This CDR3 contains 13 residues. Per germline, CDR1 SGHTA and CDR2 FQGTGA. Trimming shortened V by 2 bases and J by 6 bases, and 8 bases separated the two germline ends. The CDR3 DNA follows: TGTGCCAGCAGCTTACAGGGAGGTCAGCCCCAGCATTTT. Translation gives CASSLQGGQPQHF.

The rearrangement uses TRBV5-1 and TRBJ2-7, with 8 bases fitting TRBD2. V lost 0 bases and J lost 0; bases outside the gene matches: 5. The germline CDR1 and CDR2 sequences are SGHRS and YFSETQ. CDR3 length: 16 residues. The CDR3 sequence is CASSLGWTSSSYEQYF. For the CDR3, the DNA is TGCGCCAGCAGCTTGGGGTGGACTAGCAGCTCCTACGAGCAGTACTTC.

This rearrangement joins TRBV6-6 to TRBJ1-5; a weak D match, TRBD1 (6 bases). The CDR3 covers 14 residues. Trimming pared 6 bases from V and 5 bases from J, leaving 14 bases between. Germline values: CDR1 MNHNY, CDR2 SVGAGI (reference sequence). In DNA, the CDR3 is TGTGCCAGCAGACAAACAGGGACTCATCAGCCCCAGCATTTT. Amino acid sequence: CASRQTGTHQPQHF.

This chain joins TRBV5-8 and TRBJ1-2, with a possible D match to TRBD1 (6 bases). V dropped 4 bases and J dropped 7 bases, with 17 bases sitting between them. CDR1 and CDR2 (germline): SGHTS, YDEGEE. The CDR3 sequence is 14 residues long. CDR3 nucleotides: TGTGCCAGCAGCATGGGAACAGGGAGTTTTGGCTACACCTTC. Encoded protein: CASSMGTGSFGYTF.

The V and J genes are TRBV10-3 and TRBJ2-1, with a possible D match to TRBD2 (5 bases). Deletions cut 3 bases from V and 4 bases from J, with 10 bases between. This CDR3 has 14 residues. Germline assignment: CDR1 ENHRY and CDR2 SYGVKD. The CDR3 DNA reads as TGTGCCATCAGTGATAGGAGCGGATACAATGAGCAGTTCTTC. Translating it yields CAISDRSGYNEQFF.

This CDR3 is CASSPPFGLATDTQYF. CDR3 nucleotide sequence: TGTGCCAGCAGTCCCCCTTTTGGACTAGCGACAGATACGCAGTATTTT. The V and J genes are TRBV27 and TRBJ2-3, with 9 bases lining up with TRBD2. CDR1 MNHEY and CDR2 SMNVEV come from the germline V gene (reference sequence). The length of the CDR3 is 16 residues. V dropped 5 bases and J dropped 3; count of bases not matched to a gene: 9.

The chain joins TRBV5-1 to TRBJ1-1; TRBD1 agrees at 11 bases. This CDR3 spans 15 amino acids. V lost 7 bases, J lost 3 bases, and 8 bases stayed unmatched. The V gene's germline CDR1 is SGHRS and CDR2 YFSETQ. CDR3 loop: CASRVSGQGDTEAFF. The CDR3 coding sequence is TGCGCCAGCCGCGTGTCGGGACAGGGGGACACTGAAGCTTTCTTT. Full variable domain (rest looked up from reference TRBV5-1 and TRBJ1-1): KAGVTQTPRYLIKTRGQQVTLSCSPISGHRSVSWYQQTPGQGLQFLFEYFSETQRNKGNFPGRFSGRQFSNSRSEMNVSTLELGDSALYLCASRVSGQGDTEAFFGQGTRLTVV.

This chain links TRBV5-1 with TRBJ2-3; 9 bases align to TRBD1. Germline lookup yields CDR1 SGHRS and CDR2 YFSETQ. The CDR3 spans 16 residues. The ends lost 3 bases at V and 3 bases at J; junction bases unmatched: 8. The CDR3 loop reads CASSSATGTGTDTQYF. As DNA, the CDR3 is TGCGCCAGCAGCTCGGCTACCGGGACAGGGACAGATACGCAGTATTTT. The variable domain in full, with the rest retrieved from reference TRBV5-1 and TRBJ2-3, is KAGVTQTPRYLIKTRGQQVTLSCSPISGHRSVSWYQQTPGQGLQFLFEYFSETQRNKGNFPGRFSGRQFSNSRSEMNVSTLELGDSALYLCASSSATGTGTDTQYFGPGTRLTVL.

Note on this clone: Additional DNA sequences in this sample encode the identical CDR3. The genes are TRBV28 and TRBJ1-5; D not resolved. The CDR3 has 13 residues. The V and J ends lost 1 base and 1 base respectively, with 2 bases between them. The germline V gene has CDR1 MDHEN and CDR2 SYDVKM. The CDR3 loop reads CASSLSSNQPQHF. As DNA, the CDR3 is TGTGCCAGCAGTTTATCGAGCAATCAGCCCCAGCATTTT.

This clone has only a few counts. The gene calls are TRBV2 and TRBJ1-1; the D is unclear. In germline, CDR1 is SNHLY, CDR2 FYNNEI. The CDR3 totals 13 residues. Trimming shortened V by 6 bases and J by 1 base, and 9 bases separated the two germline ends. The CDR3 sequence is CASRRIANTEAFF. Here the CDR3 DNA reads TGTGCCAGCAGGAGAATCGCGAACACTGAAGCTTTCTTT.

The chain combines TRBV4-1 with TRBJ1-2, with D unclear. The CDR3 totals 18 residues. Between the trimmed V and J ends, which lost 4 bases and 1 base, there was a span of 22 bases. The germline CDR1 and CDR2 sequences are MGHRA and YSYEKL. CDR3 protein: CASSRMAPGQNLNYGYTF. The DNA for the CDR3 is TGCGCCAGCAGCCGAATGGCCCCCGGGCAGAACCTTAACTATGGCTACACCTTC.

V gene TRBV27 combines with J gene TRBJ2-7; 14 nucleotides match TRBD2. V lost 5 bases to trimming and J lost 6 bases; unmatched junction nucleotides: 6. The CDR3 covers 15 residues. The germline gives CDR1 MNHEY, CDR2 SMNVEV (reference sequence). CDR3 loop: CASSTGLAGVGEQYF. As DNA, the CDR3 is TGTGCCAGCAGTACGGGACTAGCGGGAGTAGGCGAGCAGTACTTC.

V and J are TRBV9 and TRBJ2-1; 9 nucleotides align to TRBD1. This CDR3 spans 14 amino acids. Trimming at V came to 5 bases and at J to 9 bases, leaving 9 bases not matched to a gene. CDR1 is SGDLS and CDR2 is YYNGEE in the germline V gene. CDR3 DNA sequence: TGTGCCAGCAGTAGGACAGGGGCGTTCAGTGAGCAGTTCTTC. As protein: CASSRTGAFSEQFF.

The chain links TRBV30 to TRBJ2-5; D ambiguous. CDR1 is GTSNPN and CDR2 is SVGIG in the germline V gene (reference sequence). The V gene lost 1 base and the J gene lost 5 bases, with 11 bases spanning the gap. This CDR3 has 13 amino acids. The CDR3, as DNA: TGTGCCTGGAGTGAGCTGGGCCGGGAGACCCAGTACTTC. It yields the protein CAWSELGRETQYF.

J is TRBJ2-1 and V is TRBV19; 7 positions agree with TRBD1. This CDR3 region has 17 residues. Germline loops: CDR1 LNHDA, CDR2 SQIVND (reference sequence). Trimming cost V 4 bases and J 2 bases; bases outside gene matches: 11. The CDR3 DNA is TGTGCCAGTAGTAAGACAGGGAATTACAATCCCTACAATGAGCAGTTCTTC. Its translation: CASSKTGNYNPYNEQFF.

The CDR3 DNA is TGTGCCACGTCCATTGTGGGGGACTACGAGCAGTACTTC. Its protein is CATSIVGDYEQYF. V usage is TRBV19 and J usage is TRBJ2-7; either TRBD1 or TRBD2 may supply D (5 bases each). V was pared by 10 bases and J by 3 bases, with 16 bases between. CDR3 length: 13 residues. Germline values: CDR1 LNHDA, CDR2 SQIVND (reference sequence). The full variable domain, its missing parts supplied by reference TRBV19 and TRBJ2-7, is DGGITQSPKYLFRKEGQNVTLSCEQNLNHDAMYWYRQDPGQGLRLIYYSQIVNDFQKGDIAEGYSVSREKKESFPLTVTSAQKNPTAFYLCATSIVGDYEQYFGPGTRLTVT.

The chain has TRBV11-3 and TRBJ2-1, with 7 bases lining up with TRBD2. The CDR3 totals 15 residues. V was pared by 2 bases and J by 4 bases, with 5 bases of the junction left unmatched. The germline gives CDR1 SGHNT, CDR2 YENEEA. The CDR3 sequence: CASSLNSGDYNEQFF. The CDR3 DNA reads as TGTGCCAGCAGCTTAAACAGCGGGGATTACAATGAGCAGTTCTTC.

The table lists this clone with a count of one. The genes are TRBV5-8 and TRBJ1-5; TRBD1 might be the D (5 bases). Germline-derived CDR1 and CDR2 are SGHTS and YDEGEE. Trimming cost V 1 base and J 4 bases, with 9 bases left between them. The CDR3 has 14 residues. The CDR3 region is CASSLWDPNQPQHF. In DNA, the CDR3 is TGTGCCAGCAGCTTGTGGGACCCTAATCAGCCCCAGCATTTT.

This rearrangement joins TRBV4-2 to TRBJ2-2, with 12 bases identical to TRBD2. CDR3 length: 17 amino acids. With 3 bases clipped from V and 2 bases from J, the junction kept 4 bases outside the gene matches. Germline V CDR1 and CDR2: LGHNA, YNFKEQ. The CDR3 reads CASSHPGLAGNTGELFF. The CDR3 region has the DNA TGTGCCAGCAGCCACCCAGGACTAGCGGGAAACACCGGGGAGCTGTTTTTT.

The chain employs TRBV7-9 and TRBJ1-4; TRBD1 matches 10 bases. The CDR3 has 14 amino acids. Germline V gene lookup returns CDR1 SEHNR and CDR2 FQNEAQ (reference sequence). Unmatched junction bases numbered 1, after V lost 3 bases and J lost 6 bases. This CDR3 reads CASSFGTGDEKLFF. As DNA, the CDR3 is TGTGCCAGCAGCTTCGGGACAGGGGATGAAAAACTGTTTTTT.

The chain links TRBV18 to TRBJ2-1; D may be TRBD1 (8 bases). In germline, CDR1 is KGHSH, CDR2 LQKENI. Trimming took off 6 bases at V and 0 bases at J, with 15 bases between the two ends. This CDR3 is built from 16 residues. The CDR3 loop is CASSRNRGGSYNEQFF. CDR3 nucleotide sequence: TGTGCCAGCTCCCGCAACAGGGGGGGCTCCTACAATGAGCAGTTCTTC.

For this clone: Different DNA sequences within this sample yield the same CDR3. The V gene is TRBV5-1, the J gene TRBJ1-1; D may be TRBD1 (6 bases). The V gene lost 2 bases and the J gene lost 1 base, with 12 bases spanning the gap. CDR3 length: 15 amino acids. Looked up from germline, CDR1 is SGHRS and CDR2 is YFSETQ. DNA for the CDR3: TGCGCCAGCAGCTTTACCGGGGGCCAGAACACTGAAGCTTTCTTT. Its translation: CASSFTGGQNTEAFF.

The rearrangement uses TRBV2 and TRBJ2-7; D is uncertain. Germline CDR1 is SNHLY and CDR2 is FYNNEI. Trimming removed 6 bases from V and 2 bases from J, with 11 bases in between. This CDR3 region has 13 residues. CDR3 nucleotides: TGTGCCAGCAGACTTCTGGAAGCCTACGAGCAGTACTTC. It specifies CASRLLEAYEQYF.